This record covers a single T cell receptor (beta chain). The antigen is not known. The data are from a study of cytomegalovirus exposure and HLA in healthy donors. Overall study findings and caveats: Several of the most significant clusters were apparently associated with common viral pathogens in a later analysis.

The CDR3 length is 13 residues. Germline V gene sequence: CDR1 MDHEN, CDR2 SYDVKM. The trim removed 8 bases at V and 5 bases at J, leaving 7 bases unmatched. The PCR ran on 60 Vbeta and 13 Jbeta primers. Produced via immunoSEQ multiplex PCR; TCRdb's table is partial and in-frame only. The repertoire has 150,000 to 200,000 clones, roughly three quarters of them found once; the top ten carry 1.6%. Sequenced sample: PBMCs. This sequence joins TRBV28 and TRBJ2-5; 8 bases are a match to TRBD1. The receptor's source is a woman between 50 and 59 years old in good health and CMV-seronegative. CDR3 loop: CASGQGPRETQYF. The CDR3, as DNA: TGTGCCAGCGGACAGGGTCCTCGGGAGACCCAGTACTTC.